This T cell receptor beta chain originates from a study of T cells after yellow fever vaccination. Study conclusions and caveats: There was a possibility that FACS-sorted repertoires contained abundant clonotypes contaminating from the bulk population. Only a small proportion of the clonotypes turned up in both the CD4 and the CD8 compartments, likely arising from convergent recombination. Post-booster reappearance was seen for most primary-vaccination clones (around 96% CD4, about 88% CD8).

This clonotype was counted ten times or more. Its specificity is unknown. The TCR cDNA carried a universal primer site and UMIs from 5'RACE template switching. Each CDR3 protein gets one entry after TCRdb re-called the 5' RACE reads with MiXCR. The sample lists some 300,000 distinct CDR3 sequences, about 10% occurring once. The specimen was CD4+ T cells sorted from PBMCs, collected 5 days after the yellow fever booster vaccination. This sequence was found in a man between 18 and 29 years old who received the YFV17D yellow fever vaccine.

For the CDR3, the DNA is TGTGCCAGCAGCGTAGCACTAGCGGGAACCACAGATACGCAGTATTTT. It codes for CASSVALAGTTDTQYF. The chain carries TRBV9 and TRBJ2-3; 10 bases fit TRBD2. Trimming cost V 0 bases and J 2 bases; bases outside gene matches: 3. The CDR3 runs 16 residues. Germline CDR1 and CDR2: SGDLS and YYNGEE.